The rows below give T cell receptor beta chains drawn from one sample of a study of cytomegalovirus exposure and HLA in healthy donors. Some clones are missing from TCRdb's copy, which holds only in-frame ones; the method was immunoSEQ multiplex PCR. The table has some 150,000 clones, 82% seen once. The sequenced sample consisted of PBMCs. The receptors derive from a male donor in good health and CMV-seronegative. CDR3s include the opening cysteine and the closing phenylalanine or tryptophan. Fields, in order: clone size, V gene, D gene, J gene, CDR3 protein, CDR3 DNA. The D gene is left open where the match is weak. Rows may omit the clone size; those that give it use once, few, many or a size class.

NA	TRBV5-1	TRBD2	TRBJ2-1	CASGATSGSYNEQFF	TGCGCCAGCGGCGCAACTAGCGGCTCCTACAATGAGCAGTTCTTC
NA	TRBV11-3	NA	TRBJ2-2	CASSLSGWFTGTNTGELFF	TGTGCCAGCAGCTTAAGCGGGTGGTTCACGGGAACCAACACCGGGGAGCTGTTTTTT
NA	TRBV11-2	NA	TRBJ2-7	CASSLGGLSYEQYF	TGTGCCAGCAGCTTGGGTGGGCTATCCTACGAGCAGTACTTC
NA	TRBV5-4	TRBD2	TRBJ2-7	CASSFGLAGYEQYF	TGTGCCAGCAGCTTCGGACTAGCGGGGTACGAGCAGTACTTC
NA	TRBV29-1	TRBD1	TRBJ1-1	CSVAGQGNAFF	TGCAGCGTTGCAGGACAGGGCAACGCTTTCTTT
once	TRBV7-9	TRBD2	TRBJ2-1	CASSFIREGFYNEQFF	TGTGCCAGCAGCTTCATTCGGGAGGGGTTTTACAATGAGCAGTTCTTC
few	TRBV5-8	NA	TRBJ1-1	CASSLQDTEAFF	TGTGCCAGCAGCTTACAAGACACTGAAGCTTTCTTT
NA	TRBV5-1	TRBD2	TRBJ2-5	CASSIERGVQETQYF	TGCGCCAGCAGCATCGAGCGGGGAGTCCAAGAGACCCAGTACTTC
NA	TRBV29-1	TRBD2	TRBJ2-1	CSVEPRGDPRWNEQFF	TGCAGCGTTGAACCTCGGGGGGACCCCAGGTGGAATGAGCAGTTCTTC
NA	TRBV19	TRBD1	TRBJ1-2	CASFNRGLNGYTF	TGTGCCAGTTTTAACAGGGGGCTCAATGGCTACACCTTC
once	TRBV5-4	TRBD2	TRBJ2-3	CASSGGGGPNLAISTDTQYF	TGTGCCAGCAGCGGGGGGGGAGGGCCTAATCTAGCGATCAGCACAGATACGCAGTATTTT
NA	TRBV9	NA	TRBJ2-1	CASSVVGVNEQFF	TGTGCCAGCAGCGTAGTTGGAGTCAATGAGCAGTTCTTC
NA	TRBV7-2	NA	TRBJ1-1	CASSHPGLAGDTEAFF	TGTGCCAGCAGCCATCCAGGGCTCGCGGGGGACACTGAGGCTTTCTTT
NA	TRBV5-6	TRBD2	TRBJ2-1	CASSLDLAGGHSYNEQFF	TGTGCCAGCAGCTTGGACTTAGCGGGAGGCCATTCCTACAATGAGCAGTTCTTC
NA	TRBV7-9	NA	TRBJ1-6	CASSSDSPLHF	TGTGCCAGCAGCTCAGATTCACCCCTCCACTTT
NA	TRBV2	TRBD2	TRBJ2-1	CASRDSGGANEQFF	TGTGCCAGCAGGGACAGCGGGGGGGCAAATGAGCAGTTCTTC
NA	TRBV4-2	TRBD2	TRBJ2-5	CASSQDVAGGPRETQYF	TGTGCCAGCAGCCAAGATGTAGCGGGAGGGCCACGAGAGACCCAGTACTTC
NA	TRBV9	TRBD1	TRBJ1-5	CASSPGTGGNQPQHF	TGTGCCAGCAGCCCAGGGACAGGGGGCAATCAGCCCCAGCATTTT
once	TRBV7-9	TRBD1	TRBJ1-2	CASSWTGENYGYTF	TGTGCCAGCAGCTGGACAGGGGAAAACTATGGCTACACCTTC
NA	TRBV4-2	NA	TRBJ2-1	CASSQSLLAGKGYSSYNEQFF	TGTGCCAGCAGCCAATCTCTTCTGGCAGGGAAGGGGTACAGCTCCTACAATGAGCAGTTCTTC
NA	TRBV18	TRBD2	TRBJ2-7	CASSPLRAASGRARNEQYF	TGTGCCAGCTCACCCCTCAGGGCGGCTAGCGGGAGGGCCCGGAACGAGCAGTACTTC
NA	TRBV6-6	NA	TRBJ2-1	CASSQQEYNEQFF	TGTGCCAGCAGCCAACAGGAATACAATGAGCAGTTCTTC
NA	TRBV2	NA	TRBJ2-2	CASRDSLGTGELFF	TGTGCCAGCAGGGACAGCTTAGGCACCGGGGAGCTGTTTTTT
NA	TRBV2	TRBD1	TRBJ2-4	CASSDRGQGNIQYF	TGTGCCAGCAGTGACCGGGGACAGGGAAACATTCAGTACTTC
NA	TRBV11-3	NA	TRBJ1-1	CASSPRGNTEAFF	TGTGCCAGCAGCCCCAGGGGGAACACTGAAGCTTTCTTT
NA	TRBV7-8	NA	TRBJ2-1	CASSLAASYNEQFF	TGTGCCAGCAGCTTAGCAGCGTCCTACAATGAGCAGTTCTTC
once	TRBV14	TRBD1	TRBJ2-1	CASSRTGKFRNEQFF	TGTGCCAGCAGCAGGACAGGGAAGTTCCGGAATGAGCAGTTCTTC
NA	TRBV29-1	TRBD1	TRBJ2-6	CSVVLTGVWDFSGANVLTF	TGCAGCGTTGTTCTAACAGGGGTATGGGATTTCTCTGGGGCCAACGTCCTGACTTTC
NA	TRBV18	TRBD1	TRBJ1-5	CASSPGQGVIQPQHF	TGTGCCAGCTCACCGGGGCAGGGGGTCATCCAGCCCCAGCATTTT
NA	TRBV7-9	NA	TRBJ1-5	CASSSGSQPQHF	TGTGCCAGCAGCTCAGGTAGTCAGCCCCAGCATTTT
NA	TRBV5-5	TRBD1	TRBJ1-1	CASSLGGTGGMDTEAFF	TGTGCCAGCAGCTTGGGGGGGACAGGGGGCATGGACACTGAAGCTTTCTTT
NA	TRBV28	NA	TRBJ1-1	CASRVGGFAFF	TGTGCCAGCAGGGTGGGGGGGTTCGCTTTCTTT
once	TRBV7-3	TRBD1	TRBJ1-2	CASSSGQGPGYTF	TGTGCCAGCAGCTCCGGACAGGGCCCTGGCTACACCTTC
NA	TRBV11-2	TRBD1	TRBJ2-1	CASSFSGTAYNEQFF	TGTGCCAGCAGCTTTTCCGGGACAGCATACAATGAGCAGTTCTTC
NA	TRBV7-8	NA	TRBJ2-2	CASSTGPPNTGELFF	TGTGCCAGCAGCACAGGACCGCCGAACACCGGGGAGCTGTTTTTT
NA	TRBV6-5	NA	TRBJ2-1	CASSYGPDNEQFF	TGTGCCAGCAGTTACGGGCCCGACAATGAGCAGTTCTTC
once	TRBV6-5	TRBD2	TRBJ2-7	CASWSSGIYEQYF	TGTGCCAGCTGGTCTAGCGGGATCTACGAGCAGTACTTC
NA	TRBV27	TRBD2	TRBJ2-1	CASSFPGSGRARGEQFF	TGTGCCAGCAGTTTCCCCGGTAGCGGGAGGGCTAGGGGTGAGCAGTTCTTC
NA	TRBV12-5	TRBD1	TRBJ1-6	CASGFLTGRYRSSNSPLHF	TGTGCTAGTGGTTTCCTGACAGGGAGGTACAGGTCCTCCAATTCACCCCTCCACTTT
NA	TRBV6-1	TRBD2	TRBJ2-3	CASSEWTSGTDTQYF	TGTGCCAGCAGTGAGTGGACTAGCGGCACAGATACGCAGTATTTT
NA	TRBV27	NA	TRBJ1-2	CASRGGNYGYTF	TGTGCCAGCAGGGGGGGTAACTATGGCTACACCTTC
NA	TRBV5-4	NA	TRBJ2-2	CASSLLGAHTGELFF	TGTGCCAGCAGCTTGTTGGGGGCACACACCGGGGAGCTGTTTTTT
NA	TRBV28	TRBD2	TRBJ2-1	CASSLSRLAGGVNEQFF	TGTGCCAGCAGTTTATCAAGACTAGCGGGAGGTGTCAATGAGCAGTTCTTC
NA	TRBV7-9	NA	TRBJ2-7	CASMLSEGYEQYF	TGTGCCAGCATGCTATCGGAGGGGTACGAGCAGTACTTC
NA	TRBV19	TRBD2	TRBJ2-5	CASSIGLAGGGETQYF	TGTGCCAGTAGTATCGGACTAGCGGGAGGTGGAGAGACCCAGTACTTC
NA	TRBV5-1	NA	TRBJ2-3	CASSLVGQTLSTDTQYF	TGCGCCAGCAGCTTGGTTGGACAAACTTTAAGCACAGATACGCAGTATTTT
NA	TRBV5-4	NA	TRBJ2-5	CASSGRPGTQETQYF	TGTGCCAGCAGCGGACGCCCAGGGACACAAGAGACCCAGTACTTC